These T cell receptor beta chains were read from a single sample in a study of CD8+ T cells in alopecia areata. Assay: immunoSEQ multiplex PCR; the TCRdb copy retains only in-frame clones and omits some. The profile shows some 110,000 clones, around 61% of them singletons. The sequenced sample was CD4+ T cells sorted from blood. Every receptor here comes from a human donor in good health. Each CDR3 is given with its conserved first and last residue. Each record gives: clone size, J gene, V gene, D gene, CDR3 DNA, CDR3 protein. A D gene is named only where the DNA matches it firmly. Rows give clone size only sometimes, using once, few, many, or a class for an expanded clone.

abundance: NA
j_gene: TRBJ2-2
v_gene: TRBV5-1
d_gene: TRBD1
CDR3nt: TGCGCCAGCGGACCGGGACAGGGGGGAGCCGGGGAGCTGTTTTTT
CDR3aa: CASGPGQGGAGELFF

abundance: NA
j_gene: TRBJ2-5
v_gene: TRBV13
d_gene: NA
CDR3nt: TGTGCCAGCAGCCCCCGGACGGGGGAAGAGACCCAGTACTTC
CDR3aa: CASSPRTGEETQYF

abundance: NA
j_gene: TRBJ1-4
v_gene: TRBV6-6
d_gene: NA
CDR3nt: TGTGCCAGCAGCCCACACAAAGGGAATGAAAAACTGTTTTTT
CDR3aa: CASSPHKGNEKLFF

abundance: NA
j_gene: TRBJ2-3
v_gene: TRBV29-1
d_gene: TRBD2
CDR3nt: TGCAGCGCCCATCGGGGGGGCGGAGATACGCAGTATTTT
CDR3aa: CSAHRGGGDTQYF

abundance: NA
j_gene: TRBJ2-5
v_gene: TRBV30
d_gene: NA
CDR3nt: TGTGCCTGCATGGACGGACAAGAGACCCAGTACTTC
CDR3aa: CACMDGQETQYF

abundance: few
j_gene: TRBJ2-1
v_gene: TRBV10-3
d_gene: TRBD1
CDR3nt: TGTGCCATCAGTGATTTCGGGACAGGGGACAATGAGCAGTTCTTC
CDR3aa: CAISDFGTGDNEQFF

abundance: NA
j_gene: TRBJ1-6
v_gene: TRBV27
d_gene: NA
CDR3nt: TGTGCCAGCCGTAGGGGGGGCTCCCGGGATAATTCACCCCTCCACTTT
CDR3aa: CASRRGGSRDNSPLHF

abundance: NA
j_gene: TRBJ2-5
v_gene: TRBV7-2
d_gene: TRBD2
CDR3nt: TGTGCCAGCAGCTTAGCCAATTACCTATACCCTAGCGGCGAAGAGACCCAGTACTTC
CDR3aa: CASSLANYLYPSGEETQYF

abundance: NA
j_gene: TRBJ1-6
v_gene: TRBV30
d_gene: NA
CDR3nt: TGTGCCTGGACGGCCCAGGGGAAATCACCCCTCCACTTT
CDR3aa: CAWTAQGKSPLHF

abundance: once
j_gene: TRBJ2-3
v_gene: TRBV30
d_gene: NA
CDR3nt: TGTGCCTGGGAGCCCCGTACAGATACGCAGTATTTT
CDR3aa: CAWEPRTDTQYF

abundance: once
j_gene: TRBJ2-2
v_gene: TRBV5-6
d_gene: TRBD1
CDR3nt: TGTGCCAGCAGCACTCGGGACAGGAATACCGGGGAGCTGTTTTTT
CDR3aa: CASSTRDRNTGELFF

abundance: many
j_gene: TRBJ2-3
v_gene: TRBV7-2
d_gene: NA
CDR3nt: TGTGCCAGCAGCTTAGTTGGGGGGCCAGGCACAGATACGCAGTATTTT
CDR3aa: CASSLVGGPGTDTQYF

abundance: NA
j_gene: TRBJ2-3
v_gene: TRBV9
d_gene: TRBD2
CDR3nt: TGTGCCAGCAGCGTACAAGGCGCGGGGGCAGATACGCAGTATTTT
CDR3aa: CASSVQGAGADTQYF

abundance: NA
j_gene: TRBJ2-3
v_gene: TRBV11-2
d_gene: TRBD2
CDR3nt: TGTGCCAGCAGTCAATCACTAGCGGGGGGGCTTCTGGCAGATACGCAGTATTTT
CDR3aa: CASSQSLAGGLLADTQYF

abundance: NA
j_gene: TRBJ1-2
v_gene: TRBV27
d_gene: TRBD1
CDR3nt: TGTGCCAGCAGTTTTTCGGCAGGGGGTGGCTACACCTTC
CDR3aa: CASSFSAGGGYTF

abundance: once
j_gene: TRBJ2-4
v_gene: TRBV7-8
d_gene: NA
CDR3nt: TGTGCCAGCAGCAAAGGGGGGAGGGGGCAAAACATTCAGTACTTC
CDR3aa: CASSKGGRGQNIQYF

abundance: NA
j_gene: TRBJ1-1
v_gene: TRBV5-1
d_gene: NA
CDR3nt: TGCGCCAGCAGCTTGTGGTCAGGGATGGGCACTGAAGCTTTCTTT
CDR3aa: CASSLWSGMGTEAFF

abundance: few
j_gene: TRBJ1-2
v_gene: TRBV29-1
d_gene: NA
CDR3nt: TGCAGCGCGGAGATCGCGGGCAACTTCTATGGCTACACCTTC
CDR3aa: CSAEIAGNFYGYTF

abundance: NA
j_gene: TRBJ2-1
v_gene: TRBV29-1
d_gene: TRBD1
CDR3nt: TGCAGCGTACGGACAGGGGGTTACAATGAGCAGTTCTTC
CDR3aa: CSVRTGGYNEQFF

abundance: NA
j_gene: TRBJ2-3
v_gene: TRBV5-4
d_gene: NA
CDR3nt: TGTGCCAGCAGCTTGGGACAGAGCACAGATACGCAGTATTTT
CDR3aa: CASSLGQSTDTQYF